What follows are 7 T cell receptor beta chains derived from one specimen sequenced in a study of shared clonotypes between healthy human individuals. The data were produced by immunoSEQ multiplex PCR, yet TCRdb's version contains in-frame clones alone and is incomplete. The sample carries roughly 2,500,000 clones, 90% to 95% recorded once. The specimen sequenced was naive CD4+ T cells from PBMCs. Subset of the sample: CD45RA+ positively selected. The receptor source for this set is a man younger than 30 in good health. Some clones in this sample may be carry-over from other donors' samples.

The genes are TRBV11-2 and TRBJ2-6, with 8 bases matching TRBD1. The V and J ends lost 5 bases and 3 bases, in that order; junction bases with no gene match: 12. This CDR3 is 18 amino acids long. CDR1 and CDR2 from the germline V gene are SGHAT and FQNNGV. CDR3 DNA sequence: TGTGCCAGCAGCCAATGGGGCTTGACAGGGGTTGGGGCCAACGTCCTGACTTTC. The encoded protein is CASSQWGLTGVGANVLTF. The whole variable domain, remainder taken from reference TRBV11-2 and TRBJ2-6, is EAGVAQSPRYKIIEKRQSVAFWCNPISGHATLYWYQQILGQGPKLLIQFQNNGVVDDSQLPKDRFSAERLKGVDSTLKIQPAKLEDSAVYLCASSQWGLTGVGANVLTFGAGSRLTVL.

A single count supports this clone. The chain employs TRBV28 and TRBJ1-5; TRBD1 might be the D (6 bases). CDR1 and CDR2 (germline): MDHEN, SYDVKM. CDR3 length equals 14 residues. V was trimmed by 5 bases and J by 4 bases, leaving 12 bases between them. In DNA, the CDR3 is TGTGCCAGCAGTATCAAAAGGGGGAATCAGCCCCAGCATTTT. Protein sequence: CASSIKRGNQPQHF.

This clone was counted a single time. The DNA of the CDR3 is TGTGCCAGCATATATGGCGGGAGTATAAATGAGCAGTTCTTC. Translation: CASIYGGSINEQFF. V and J are TRBV6-1 and TRBJ2-1; 7 nucleotides agree with TRBD2. CDR1 is MNHNS and CDR2 is SASEGT in the germline V gene. The V gene end was trimmed by 7 bases and the J gene end by 7 bases; junction bases not matched to a gene: 10. This CDR3 is built from 14 residues.

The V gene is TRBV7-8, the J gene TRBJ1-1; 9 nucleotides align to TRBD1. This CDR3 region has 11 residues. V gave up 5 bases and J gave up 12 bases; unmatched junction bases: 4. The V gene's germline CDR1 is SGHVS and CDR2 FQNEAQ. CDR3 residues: CASSLGQGTFF. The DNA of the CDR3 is TGTGCCAGCAGCCTTGGACAGGGGACTTTCTTT.

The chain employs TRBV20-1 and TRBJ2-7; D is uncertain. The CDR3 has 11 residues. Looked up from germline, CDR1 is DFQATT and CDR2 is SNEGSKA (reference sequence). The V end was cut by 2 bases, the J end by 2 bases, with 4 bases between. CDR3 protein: CSARIAYEQYF. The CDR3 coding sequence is TGCAGTGCTAGAATAGCCTACGAGCAGTACTTC.

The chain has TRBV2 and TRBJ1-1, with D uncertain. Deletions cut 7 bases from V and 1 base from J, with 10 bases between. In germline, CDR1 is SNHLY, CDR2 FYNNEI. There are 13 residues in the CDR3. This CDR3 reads CASISRWNTEAFF. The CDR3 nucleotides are TGTGCCAGCATCTCAAGGTGGAACACTGAAGCTTTCTTT.

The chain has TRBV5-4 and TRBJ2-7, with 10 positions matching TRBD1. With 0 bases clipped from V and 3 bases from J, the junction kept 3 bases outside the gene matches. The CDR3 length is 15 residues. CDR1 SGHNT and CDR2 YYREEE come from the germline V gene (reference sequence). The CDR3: CASSLVWDRGYEQYF. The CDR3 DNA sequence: TGTGCCAGCAGCTTGGTCTGGGACAGGGGCTACGAGCAGTACTTC.